This TCR beta chain stems from a study of T cells in localized non-small cell lung cancer. The germline gives CDR1 SGHNT, CDR2 YYREEE (reference sequence). CDR3 length: 18 amino acids. The trim removed 1 base at V and 2 bases at J, leaving 10 bases unmatched. Note on this clone: Its antigen is still unknown.

Regarding the study as a whole: Heterogeneity within the tumor remains possible, as just one region underwent sequencing. Peak T cell clonality was found in uninvolved adjacent lung, exceeding tumor. Adjacent lung exhibited a median of 57 among the 100 most abundant tumor clones. The study linked higher blood T cell density to longer overall survival.

The assay was immunoSEQ multiplex PCR, and TCRdb's table has in-frame clones only and misses some. The sample yields almost 65,000 clones, approximately 87% seen once. Material: peripheral blood, obtained before any cancer treatment. This TCR derives from a woman aged 35 to 70 with stage I lung adenocarcinoma. The rearrangement links TRBV5-4 to TRBJ1-4; 8 bases align to TRBD1. CDR3 loop: CASSLSQGALVTNEKLFF. The CDR3 DNA is TGTGCCAGCAGCTTGTCCCAGGGGGCTCTGGTGACTAATGAAAAACTGTTTTTT.